This is a list of T cell receptor beta chains from one sample in a study of blood T cell repertoires in COVID-19. Measured with immunoSEQ multiplex PCR; TCRdb has only the in-frame clones, and not every one. The sample carries around 72,000 clones, roughly 79% recorded once. The sequenced material came from peripheral blood. The receptor source for this set is a woman aged 70-85 years with acute or convalescent COVID-19. Both conserved end residues are part of each CDR3. The D gene is left open where the match is weak. The size entry is marked missing in some rows and otherwise reads once, few, many or a size class.

NA	TRBJ2-2	TRBV11-3	NA	TGTGCCAGCAGCCTCACAGGGACCGGGGAGCTGTTTTTT	CASSLTGTGELFF
TRBD1	TRBJ2-1	TRBV5-1	NA	TGCGCCAGCAGCTCACTCCGGGACAGGGGGAACAATGAGCAGTTCTTC	CASSSLRDRGNNEQFF
NA	TRBJ2-7	TRBV6-8	NA	TGTGCCAGCAGTTACAGGGGTGATCACGAGCAGTACTTC	CASSYRGDHEQYF
NA	TRBJ1-2	TRBV28	NA	TGTGCCAGCCGTGACAGAGTATTTGGCTACACCTTC	CASRDRVFGYTF
TRBD1	TRBJ1-2	TRBV19	NA	TGTGCCAGTAGTATTGACAGGGGGCGAGGTGGCTACACCTTC	CASSIDRGRGGYTF
TRBD1	TRBJ1-1	TRBV9	NA	TGTGCCAGCAGCCGACAGGGACTTGGGAACACTGAAGCTTTCTTT	CASSRQGLGNTEAFF
TRBD2	TRBJ2-3	TRBV27	NA	TGTGCCAGCAGTGCCATTCTAGCGGGTACAGATACGCAGTATTTT	CASSAILAGTDTQYF
TRBD2	TRBJ2-1	TRBV5-1	NA	TGCGCCAGCAGCCCAGGACTAGCGGGAACCCTCTCCTACAATGAGCAGTTCTTC	CASSPGLAGTLSYNEQFF
NA	TRBJ1-3	TRBV6-5	NA	TGTGCCAGCAGTTATTCCGGGGTTCTCTCTGGAAACACCATATATTTT	CASSYSGVLSGNTIYF
NA	TRBJ2-3	TRBV28	NA	TGTGCCAGCAGTTTCGCGGGACCCCTAGATACGCAGTATTTT	CASSFAGPLDTQYF
TRBD2	TRBJ2-3	TRBV28	NA	TGTGCCAGCAGTTCCCTGGGTAGCGGGGACACAGATACGCAGTATTTT	CASSSLGSGDTDTQYF
TRBD1	TRBJ1-2	TRBV12-3/TRBV12-4	NA	TGTGCCAGCAGTCCAGGACAGGGGTATGGCTACACCTTC	CASSPGQGYGYTF
NA	TRBJ1-1	TRBV15	NA	TGTGCCACCAGCAGAGATTACGGGAACACTGAAGCTTTCTTT	CATSRDYGNTEAFF
TRBD1	TRBJ2-7	TRBV5-4	NA	TGTGCCAGCAGCTCGGGACAGTCCTACGAGCAGTACTTC	CASSSGQSYEQYF
TRBD2	TRBJ2-3	TRBV6-5	few	TGTGCCAGCAGCTCTCTTTTGACGGGAGGCTATACGCAGTATTTT	CASSSLLTGGYTQYF
NA	TRBJ2-1	TRBV6-5	NA	TGTGCCAGCACCTACAGGCGGGAGCAGTTCTTC	CASTYRREQFF
TRBD1	TRBJ1-2	TRBV5-6	NA	TGTGCCAGCAGCTTCTCAGGGGGCGCGAATAACTATGGCTACACCTTC	CASSFSGGANNYGYTF
NA	TRBJ1-1	TRBV19	NA	TGTGCCAGTAAATTGACAGAGAACACTGAAGCTTTCTTT	CASKLTENTEAFF
TRBD1	TRBJ2-1	TRBV18	NA	TGTGCCAGCTCACCAGGGACAGGGAACTACAATGAGCAGTTCTTC	CASSPGTGNYNEQFF
NA	TRBJ2-1	TRBV3-1/TRBV3-2	NA	TGTGCCAGCAGTCCTAGGGCCAGGGGCTCCTACAATGAGCAGTTCTTC	CASSPRARGSYNEQFF
NA	TRBJ1-1	TRBV6-5	NA	TGTGCCAGCAGTCCGGGGGGCGCGAGGAAGACTGAAGCTTTCTTT	CASSPGGARKTEAFF
TRBD1	TRBJ1-2	TRBV14	NA	TGTGCCAGCAGCCCCCTCGGGACAGGGGAATCCGGGGGCTACACCTTC	CASSPLGTGESGGYTF
NA	TRBJ2-3	TRBV5-4	NA	TGTGCCAGCAGCTTGAGCGAAATCACAGATACGCAGTATTTT	CASSLSEITDTQYF
NA	TRBJ1-1	TRBV27	NA	TGTGCCAGCAGTTTATCCCGGAGTACTGAAGCTTTCTTT	CASSLSRSTEAFF
TRBD1	TRBJ1-5	TRBV18	NA	TGTGCCAGCTCACCGCTCCGGGACAGTCGGAATCAGCCCCAGCATTTT	CASSPLRDSRNQPQHF
TRBD2	TRBJ2-1	TRBV6-5	NA	TGTGCCAGCAGTTTCCGGACTAGCGACTACAATGAGCAGTTCTTC	CASSFRTSDYNEQFF
NA	TRBJ1-1	TRBV2	NA	TGTGCCAGCAGTGAAGCGCTTGGTCTAGGGACTAGGTACACTGAAGCTTTCTTT	CASSEALGLGTRYTEAFF
NA	TRBJ2-3	TRBV5-1	NA	TGCGCCAGCAGCTTGTCTAGAGGCACAGATACGCAGTATTTT	CASSLSRGTDTQYF
NA	TRBJ1-1	TRBV7-2	NA	TGTGCCAGCAGCTCGGGACAGAACACTGAAGCTTTCTTT	CASSSGQNTEAFF